The entry below gives a single TCR beta chain sequence along with its context. What it binds is not known. Thymic resections from corrective heart surgery supplied the tissue. Healthy Finnish infants having corrective surgery for congenital heart defects served as donors. The assay was immunoSEQ multiplex PCR, and TCRdb's table has in-frame clones only and misses some. The profile shows roughly 130,000 clones, around 94% of them singletons. This record belongs to a study of human thymus T cells. General study results and limits: Thymic and blood repertoires appeared to show biased V and J gene usage. Related studies found that unrelated individuals share highly overlapping thymic repertoires.

The length of the CDR3 is 15 residues. J was trimmed by 6 bases and V by 4 bases; bases with no gene match: 7. Germline CDR1 reads SNHLY; CDR2 reads FYNNEI. The chain has TRBV2 and TRBJ1-5; 9 bases line up with TRBD1. Input material: thymus tissue. This receptor was taken from a boy younger than two with a congenital heart defect but otherwise immunologically healthy. The CDR3 DNA reads TGTGCCAGCAGTGGGGGGACAGGGAGAGGTCAGCCCCAGCATTTT. Protein: CASSGGTGRGQPQHF. The variable domain in full, with the rest retrieved from reference TRBV2 and TRBJ1-5, is EPEVTQTPSHQVTQMGQEVILRCVPISNHLYFYWYRQILGQKVEFLVSFYNNEISEKSEIFDDQFSVERPDGSNFTLKIRSTKLEDSAMYFCASSGGTGRGQPQHFGDGTRLSIL.